This T cell receptor beta chain originates from a study of shared T cell receptors in the human thymus. The CDR3 totals 17 residues. From germline, CDR1 is MNHEY and CDR2 SMNVEV (reference sequence). The V gene lost 2 bases and the J gene lost 9 bases, with 23 bases spanning the gap. The table came from immunoSEQ multiplex PCR; TCRdb's copy has only in-frame clones and leaves some out. The data contain some 700,000 clones, 70% to 90% of them singletons. The same sample was also used in a study of human thymus T cells.

The sample comprised thymocytes. This clonotype was obtained from a girl in the first two years of life with a congenital heart defect. The genes are TRBV27 and TRBJ2-1, with no clear D. CDR3 DNA sequence: TGTGCCAGCAGTTTAACCCACGGCGGAGCCCGGGTTAGTGAGCAGTTCTTC. Translating gives CASSLTHGGARVSEQFF.